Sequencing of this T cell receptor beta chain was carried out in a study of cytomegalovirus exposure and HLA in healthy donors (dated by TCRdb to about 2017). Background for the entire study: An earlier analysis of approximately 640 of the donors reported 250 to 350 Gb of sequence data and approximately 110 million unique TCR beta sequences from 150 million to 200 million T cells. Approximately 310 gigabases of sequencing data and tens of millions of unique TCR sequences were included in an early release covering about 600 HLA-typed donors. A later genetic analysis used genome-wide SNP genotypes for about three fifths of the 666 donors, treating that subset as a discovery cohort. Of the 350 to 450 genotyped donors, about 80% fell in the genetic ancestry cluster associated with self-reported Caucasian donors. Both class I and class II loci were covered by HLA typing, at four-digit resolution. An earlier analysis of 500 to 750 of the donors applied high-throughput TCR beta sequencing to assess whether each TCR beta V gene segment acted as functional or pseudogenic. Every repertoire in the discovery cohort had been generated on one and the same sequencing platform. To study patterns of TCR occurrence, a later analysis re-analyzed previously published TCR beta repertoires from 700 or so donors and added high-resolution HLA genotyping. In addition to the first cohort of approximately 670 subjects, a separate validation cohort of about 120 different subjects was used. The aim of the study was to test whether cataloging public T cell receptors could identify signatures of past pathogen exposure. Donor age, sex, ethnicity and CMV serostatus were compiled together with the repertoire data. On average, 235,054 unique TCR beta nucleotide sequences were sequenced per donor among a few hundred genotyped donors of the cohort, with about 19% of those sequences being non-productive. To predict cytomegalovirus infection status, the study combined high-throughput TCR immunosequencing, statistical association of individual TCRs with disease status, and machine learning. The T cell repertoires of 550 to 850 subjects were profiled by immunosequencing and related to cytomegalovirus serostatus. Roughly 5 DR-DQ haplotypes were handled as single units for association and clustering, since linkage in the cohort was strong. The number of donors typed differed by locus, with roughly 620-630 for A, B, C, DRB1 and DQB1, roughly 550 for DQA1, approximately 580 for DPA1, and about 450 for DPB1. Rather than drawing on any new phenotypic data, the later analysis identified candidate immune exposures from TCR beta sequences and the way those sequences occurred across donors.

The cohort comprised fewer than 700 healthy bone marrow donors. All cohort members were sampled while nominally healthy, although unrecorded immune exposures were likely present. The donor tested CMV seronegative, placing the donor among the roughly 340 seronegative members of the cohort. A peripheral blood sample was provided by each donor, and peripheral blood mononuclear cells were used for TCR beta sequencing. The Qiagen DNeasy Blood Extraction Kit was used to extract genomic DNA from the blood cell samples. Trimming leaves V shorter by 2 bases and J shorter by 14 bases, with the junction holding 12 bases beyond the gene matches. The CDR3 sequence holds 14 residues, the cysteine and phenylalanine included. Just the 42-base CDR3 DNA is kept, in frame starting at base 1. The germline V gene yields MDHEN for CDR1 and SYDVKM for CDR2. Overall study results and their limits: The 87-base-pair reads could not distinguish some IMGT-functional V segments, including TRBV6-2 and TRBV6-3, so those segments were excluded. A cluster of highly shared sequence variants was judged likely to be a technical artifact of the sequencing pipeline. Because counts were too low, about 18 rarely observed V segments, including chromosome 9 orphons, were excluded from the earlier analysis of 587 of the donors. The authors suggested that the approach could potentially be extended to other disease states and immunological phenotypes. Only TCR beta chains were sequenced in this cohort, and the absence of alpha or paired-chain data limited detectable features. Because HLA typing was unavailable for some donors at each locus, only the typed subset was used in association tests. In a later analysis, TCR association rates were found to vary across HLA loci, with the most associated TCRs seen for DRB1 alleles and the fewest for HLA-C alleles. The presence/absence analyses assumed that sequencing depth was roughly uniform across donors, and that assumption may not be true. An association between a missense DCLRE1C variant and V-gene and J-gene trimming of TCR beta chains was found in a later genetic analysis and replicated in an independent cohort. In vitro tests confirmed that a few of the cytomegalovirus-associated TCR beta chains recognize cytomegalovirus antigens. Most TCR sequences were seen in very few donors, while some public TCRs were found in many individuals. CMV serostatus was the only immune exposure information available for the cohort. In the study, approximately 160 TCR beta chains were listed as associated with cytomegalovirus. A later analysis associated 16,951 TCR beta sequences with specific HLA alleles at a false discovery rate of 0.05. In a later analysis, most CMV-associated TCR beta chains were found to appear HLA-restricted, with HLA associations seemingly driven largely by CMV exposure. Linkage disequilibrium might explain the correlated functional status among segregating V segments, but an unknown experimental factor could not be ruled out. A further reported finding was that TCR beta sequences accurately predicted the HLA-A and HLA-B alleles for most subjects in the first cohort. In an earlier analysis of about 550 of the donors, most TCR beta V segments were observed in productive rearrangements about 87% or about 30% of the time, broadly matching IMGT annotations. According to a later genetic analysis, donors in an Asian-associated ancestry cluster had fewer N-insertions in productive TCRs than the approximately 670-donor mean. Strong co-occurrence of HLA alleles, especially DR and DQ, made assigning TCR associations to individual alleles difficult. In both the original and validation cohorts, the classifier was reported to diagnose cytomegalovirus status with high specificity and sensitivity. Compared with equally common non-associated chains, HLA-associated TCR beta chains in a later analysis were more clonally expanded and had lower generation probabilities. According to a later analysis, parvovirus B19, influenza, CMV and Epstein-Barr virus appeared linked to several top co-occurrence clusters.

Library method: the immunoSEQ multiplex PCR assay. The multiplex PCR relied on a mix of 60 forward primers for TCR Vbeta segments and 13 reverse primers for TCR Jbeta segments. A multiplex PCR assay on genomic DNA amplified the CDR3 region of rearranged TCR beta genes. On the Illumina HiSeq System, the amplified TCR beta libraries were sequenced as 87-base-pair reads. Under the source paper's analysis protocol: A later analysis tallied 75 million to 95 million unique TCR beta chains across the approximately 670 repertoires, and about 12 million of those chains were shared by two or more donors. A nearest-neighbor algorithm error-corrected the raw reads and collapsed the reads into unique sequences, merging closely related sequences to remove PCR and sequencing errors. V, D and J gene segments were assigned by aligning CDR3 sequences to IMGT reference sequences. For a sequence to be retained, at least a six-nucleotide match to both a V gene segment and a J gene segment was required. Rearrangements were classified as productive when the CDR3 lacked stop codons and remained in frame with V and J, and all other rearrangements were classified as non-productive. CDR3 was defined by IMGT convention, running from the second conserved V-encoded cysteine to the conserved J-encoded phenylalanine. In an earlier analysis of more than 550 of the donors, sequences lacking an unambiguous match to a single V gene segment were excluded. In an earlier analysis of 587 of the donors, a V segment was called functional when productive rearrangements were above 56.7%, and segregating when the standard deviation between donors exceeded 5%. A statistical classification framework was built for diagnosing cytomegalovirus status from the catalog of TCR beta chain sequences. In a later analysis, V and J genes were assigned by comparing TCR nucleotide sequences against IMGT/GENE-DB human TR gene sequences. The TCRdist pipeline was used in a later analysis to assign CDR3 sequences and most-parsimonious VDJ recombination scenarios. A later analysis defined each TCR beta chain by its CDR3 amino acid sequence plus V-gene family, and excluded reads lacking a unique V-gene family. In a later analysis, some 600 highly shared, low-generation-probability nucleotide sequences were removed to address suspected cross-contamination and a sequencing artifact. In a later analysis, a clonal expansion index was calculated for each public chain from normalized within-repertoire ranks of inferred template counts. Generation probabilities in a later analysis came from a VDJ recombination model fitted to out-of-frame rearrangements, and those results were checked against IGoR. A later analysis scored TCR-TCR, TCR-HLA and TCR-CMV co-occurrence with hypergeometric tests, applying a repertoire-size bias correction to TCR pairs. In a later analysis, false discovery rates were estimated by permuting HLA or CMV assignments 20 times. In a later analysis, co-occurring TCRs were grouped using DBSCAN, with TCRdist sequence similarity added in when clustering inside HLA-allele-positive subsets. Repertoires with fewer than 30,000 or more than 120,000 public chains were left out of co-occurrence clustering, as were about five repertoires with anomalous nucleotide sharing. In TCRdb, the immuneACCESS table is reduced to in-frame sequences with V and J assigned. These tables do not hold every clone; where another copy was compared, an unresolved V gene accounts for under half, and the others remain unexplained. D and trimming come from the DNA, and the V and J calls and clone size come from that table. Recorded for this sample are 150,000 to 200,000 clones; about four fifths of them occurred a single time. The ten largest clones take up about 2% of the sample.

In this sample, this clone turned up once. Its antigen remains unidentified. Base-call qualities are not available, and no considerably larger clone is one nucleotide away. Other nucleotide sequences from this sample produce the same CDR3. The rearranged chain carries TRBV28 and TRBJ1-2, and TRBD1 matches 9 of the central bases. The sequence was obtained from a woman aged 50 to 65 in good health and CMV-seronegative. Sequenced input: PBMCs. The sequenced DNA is TGTGCCAGCAGTTTACCCGCCAGACAGGGGGGCTTGACCTTC. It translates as CASSLPARQGGLTF.